What follows is one T cell receptor beta chain and its context. Each patient came to thyroid surgery without any prior treatment (of any kind). CDR3 length: 15 residues. V was pared by 1 base and J by 4 bases, with 13 bases between. Germline-derived CDR1 and CDR2 are LGHDT and YNNKEL (reference sequence). The entry originates in a study of metastatic and nonmetastatic thyroid tumors. TCRdb re-called the PCR reads through MiXCR. The data show tens of thousands of clones, approximately 40% seen once. The source is a male donor with papillary thyroid cancer or a benign thyroid nodule (not recorded which). Some clones in this sample may be carry-over from other donors' samples. The chain employs TRBV3-1 and TRBJ1-2; D call uncertain. What was sequenced was blood. CDR3 in DNA: TGTGCCAGCAGCCAAGTTCTCACAGATTTCTATGGCTACACCTTC. This codes for CASSQVLTDFYGYTF.